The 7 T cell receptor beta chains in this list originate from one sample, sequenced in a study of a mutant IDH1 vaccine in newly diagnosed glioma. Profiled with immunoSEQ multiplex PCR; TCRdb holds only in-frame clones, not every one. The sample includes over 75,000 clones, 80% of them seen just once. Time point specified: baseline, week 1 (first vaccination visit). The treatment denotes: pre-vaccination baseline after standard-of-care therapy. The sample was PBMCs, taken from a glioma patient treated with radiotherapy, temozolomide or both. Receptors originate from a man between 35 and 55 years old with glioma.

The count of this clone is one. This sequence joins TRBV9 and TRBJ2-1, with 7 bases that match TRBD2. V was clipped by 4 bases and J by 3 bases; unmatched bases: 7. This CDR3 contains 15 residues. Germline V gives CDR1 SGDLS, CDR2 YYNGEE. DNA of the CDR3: TGTGCCAGCAGCCCCCGACTAGCCGGCTACAATGAGCAGTTCTTC. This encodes CASSPRLAGYNEQFF.

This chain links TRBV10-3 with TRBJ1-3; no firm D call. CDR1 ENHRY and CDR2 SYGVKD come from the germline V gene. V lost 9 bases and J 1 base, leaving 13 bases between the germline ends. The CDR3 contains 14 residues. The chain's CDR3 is CAMQSRESGNTIYF. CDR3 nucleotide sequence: TGTGCCATGCAGTCGAGGGAATCTGGAAACACCATATATTTT.

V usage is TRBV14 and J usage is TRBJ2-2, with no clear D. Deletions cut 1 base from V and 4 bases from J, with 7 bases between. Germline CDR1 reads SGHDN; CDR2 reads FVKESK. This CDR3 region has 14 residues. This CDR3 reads CASSQVQSTGELFF. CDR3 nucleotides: TGTGCCAGCAGCCAAGTACAAAGCACCGGGGAGCTGTTTTTT. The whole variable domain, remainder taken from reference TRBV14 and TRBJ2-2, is EAGVTQFPSHSVIEKGQTVTLRCDPISGHDNLYWYRRVMGKEIKFLLHFVKESKQDESGMPNNRFLAERTGGTYSTLKVQPAELEDSGVYFCASSQVQSTGELFFGEGSRLTVL.

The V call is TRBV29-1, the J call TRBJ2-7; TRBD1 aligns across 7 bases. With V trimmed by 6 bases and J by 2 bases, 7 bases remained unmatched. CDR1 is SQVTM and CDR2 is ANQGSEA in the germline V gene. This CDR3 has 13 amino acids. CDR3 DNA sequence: TGCAGCGTCTTATCTGGACAGGCCTACGAGCAGTACTTC. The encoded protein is CSVLSGQAYEQYF.

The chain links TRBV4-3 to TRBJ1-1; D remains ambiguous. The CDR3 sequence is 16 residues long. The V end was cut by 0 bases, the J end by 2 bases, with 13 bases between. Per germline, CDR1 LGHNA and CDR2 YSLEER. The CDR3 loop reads CASSQDRQVLNTEAFF. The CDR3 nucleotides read TGCGCCAGCAGCCAAGATCGGCAGGTCTTAAACACTGAAGCTTTCTTT.

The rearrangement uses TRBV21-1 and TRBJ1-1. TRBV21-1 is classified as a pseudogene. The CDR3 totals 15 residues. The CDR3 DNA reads TGTGCCAGCAGCAAAGCATGGGGTTTGGTCACTGAAGCTTTCTTT. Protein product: CASSKAWGLVTEAFF.

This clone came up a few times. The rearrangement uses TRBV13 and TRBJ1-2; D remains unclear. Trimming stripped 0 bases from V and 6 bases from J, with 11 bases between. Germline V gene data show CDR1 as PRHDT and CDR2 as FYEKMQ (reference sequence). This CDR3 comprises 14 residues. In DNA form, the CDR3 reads TGTGCCAGCAGCTTAGGGGTAGGGATTAATGGCTACACCTTC. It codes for CASSLGVGINGYTF.